A single TCR beta chain is shown here with its context. Its antigen remains unidentified. Per-base quality was not reported, and no clone a single base away is much larger than it. This sample is part of a study of cytomegalovirus exposure and HLA in healthy donors (dated by TCRdb to 2016 to 2017). The study in broad terms: According to an earlier analysis of a few hundred of the donors, about 190 million T cells yielded 100 million or so unique TCR beta sequences and about 300 Gb of sequence data. Genome-wide SNP genotypes for about 65% of the roughly 700 donors were used in a later genetic analysis, which treated that subset as a discovery cohort. Every discovery cohort repertoire had been produced on one sequencing platform. A separate validation cohort of 100 to 150 different subjects was used in addition to the roughly 670-subject first cohort. Roughly 300 gigabases of sequencing data and approximately 84 million unique TCR sequences were included in an early release covering around 600 HLA-typed donors. Rather than using new phenotypic data, the later analysis identified candidate immune exposures from TCR beta sequences and from how often those sequences occurred across donors. Both class I and class II loci were covered by HLA typing, at four-digit resolution. The study combined high-throughput TCR immunosequencing, statistical association of individual TCRs with disease status, and machine learning to predict cytomegalovirus infection status. In a later analysis, previously published TCR beta repertoires from more than 500 donors were re-analyzed and high-resolution HLA genotyping was added so that TCR occurrence patterns could be studied. Donor age, sex, ethnicity and CMV serostatus were compiled together with the repertoire data. The number of donors typed differed by locus, with roughly 629-640 for A, B, C, DRB1 and DQB1, 522 for DQA1, about 610 for DPA1, and roughly 450 for DPB1. Of the approximately 400 genotyped donors, 80% to 90% were placed in the genetic ancestry cluster associated with self-reported Caucasian donors. An earlier analysis of 587 of the donors applied high-throughput TCR beta sequencing to assess whether each TCR beta V gene segment acted as functional or pseudogenic. Using immunosequencing, the study profiled T cell repertoires from 550 to 750 subjects and related those repertoires to cytomegalovirus serostatus. Roughly five DR-DQ haplotypes were treated as single units for association and clustering because of strong linkage in the cohort. The study aimed to test whether cataloging public T cell receptors could reveal signatures of past pathogen exposure. Among 300 to 500 genotyped donors of the cohort, an average of about 240,000 unique TCR beta nucleotide sequences was sequenced per donor, of which about 18% were non-productive.

The cohort comprised several hundred healthy bone marrow donors. Cohort members were all nominally healthy when sampled, although unrecorded immune exposures were likely present. The donor was CMV seropositive and belonged to the group of about 290 seropositive cohort members. A peripheral blood sample was collected from each donor, and TCR beta sequencing was performed on peripheral blood mononuclear cells. Genomic DNA extraction from the blood cell samples was performed with the Qiagen DNeasy Blood Extraction Kit. Based on the germline V gene, the CDR1 and CDR2 sequences are SGHRS and YFSETQ. The CDR3 contains 13 residues, cysteine and phenylalanine counted. Solely the CDR3 DNA is kept, with 39 bases framed from the first base. The junction shows trimming of 7 bases on V and 0 bases on J, plus 10 bases between the germline ends. Library creation used the immunoSEQ multiplex PCR assay. The multiplex PCR relied on a mix of 60 forward primers for TCR Vbeta segments and 13 reverse primers for TCR Jbeta segments. The CDR3 region of rearranged TCR beta genes was amplified from genomic DNA with a multiplex PCR assay. On the Illumina HiSeq System, the amplified TCR beta libraries were sequenced as 87-base-pair reads. As for how the authors treated the data: Across the 700 or so repertoires, a later analysis counted 75 million to 90 million unique TCR beta chains, roughly 11 million of which were shared by at least two donors. Raw reads were error-corrected and collapsed into unique sequences by a nearest-neighbor algorithm in which closely related sequences were merged to remove PCR and sequencing errors. V, D and J gene segments were assigned by aligning CDR3 sequences to IMGT reference sequences. For a sequence to be retained, at least a six-nucleotide match to both a V gene segment and a J gene segment was required. Rearrangements were called productive when the CDR3 lacked stop codons and stayed in frame with V and J; all others were non-productive. CDR3 was defined according to IMGT convention as the region running from the second conserved V-encoded cysteine to the conserved J-encoded phenylalanine. The earlier analysis of some 550 of the donors excluded any sequence lacking an unambiguous match to a single V gene segment. An earlier analysis of a few hundred of the donors classified V segments as functional when productive rearrangements were above 56.7% and as segregating when the standard deviation between donors was above 5%. To diagnose cytomegalovirus status from the catalog of TCR beta chain sequences, a statistical classification framework was built. In a later analysis, V and J genes were assigned by comparing TCR nucleotide sequences against IMGT/GENE-DB human TR gene sequences. Using the TCRdist pipeline, a later analysis assigned CDR3 sequences along with most-parsimonious VDJ recombination scenarios. A later analysis defined each TCR beta chain by its CDR3 amino acid sequence plus V-gene family, and excluded reads lacking a unique V-gene family. As a way to deal with suspected cross-contamination and a sequencing artifact, a later analysis dropped nearly 600 nucleotide sequences that were highly shared and had low generation probability. In a later analysis, a clonal expansion index for each public chain was calculated from normalized within-repertoire ranks of inferred template counts. In a later analysis, generation probabilities were computed using a VDJ recombination model fitted to out-of-frame rearrangements, and the results were checked against IGoR. A later analysis scored TCR-TCR, TCR-HLA and TCR-CMV co-occurrence with hypergeometric tests, applying a repertoire-size bias correction to TCR pairs. To estimate false discovery rates, a later analysis permuted the HLA or CMV assignments 20 times. A later analysis grouped co-occurring TCRs with DBSCAN, adding TCRdist sequence similarity when clustering within HLA-allele-positive subsets. For co-occurrence clustering, repertoires with fewer than 30,000 or more than 120,000 public chains were excluded, along with a handful of repertoires with anomalous nucleotide sharing. TCRdb took this table from immuneACCESS and kept in-frame rearrangements with V and J called. Such tables lack part of the clones; where checked against another copy, unresolved V genes explain under half of the gap, and the rest is unexplained. D and trimming come from the DNA, and the V and J calls and clone size come from that table. Recorded for this sample are 150,000 to 200,000 clones; around 76% of them occurred a single time. The ten largest clones add up to about 7% of the sample.

Paper-wide results and their limitations: In an earlier analysis of some 540 of the donors, most TCR beta V segments appeared in productive rearrangements about 87% or about 30% of the time, broadly matching IMGT annotations. The sequencing pipeline was judged likely to have produced a cluster of highly shared sequence variants as a technical artifact. A later genetic analysis reported fewer N-insertions in productive TCRs among donors in an Asian-associated ancestry cluster than the approximately 700-donor mean. A further reported finding was that TCR beta sequences accurately predicted the HLA-A and HLA-B alleles for most subjects in the first cohort. Three of the identified cytomegalovirus-associated TCR beta chains were confirmed in vitro to be specific for cytomegalovirus antigens. The only immune exposure information available for the cohort was CMV serostatus. Most TCR sequences were observed very rarely across donors, whereas some public TCRs were present in many individuals. Correlated functional status among segregating V segments might be attributable to linkage disequilibrium, but an unknown experimental factor could not be ruled out. Cytomegalovirus status was reported to be diagnosed by the classifier with high specificity and sensitivity in both the original and validation cohorts. Several of the top co-occurrence clusters appeared to be linked to parvovirus B19, influenza, CMV and Epstein-Barr virus, according to a later analysis. Only TCR beta chains were sequenced in this cohort, and the absence of alpha or paired-chain data limited detectable features. Strong co-occurrence of HLA alleles, especially DR and DQ, made assigning TCR associations to individual alleles difficult. According to a later analysis, most CMV-associated TCR beta chains appeared to be HLA-restricted, and the HLA associations seemed to be driven largely by CMV exposure. A later analysis associated about 17,000 TCR beta sequences with specific HLA alleles at a false discovery rate of 0.05. In a later analysis, TCR association rates were found to vary across HLA loci, with the most associated TCRs seen for DRB1 alleles and the fewest for HLA-C alleles. The 87-base-pair reads could not distinguish some IMGT-functional V segments, including TRBV6-2 and TRBV6-3, so those segments were excluded. Compared with equally common non-associated chains, HLA-associated TCR beta chains in a later analysis were more clonally expanded and had lower generation probabilities. The authors suggested that the approach could potentially be extended to other disease states and immunological phenotypes. Sequencing depth was assumed to be roughly uniform across donors in the presence/absence analyses, though that assumption may not hold. An association between a missense DCLRE1C variant and V-gene and J-gene trimming of TCR beta chains was found in a later genetic analysis and replicated in an independent cohort. Because HLA typing was missing for some donors at each locus, association tests included only the typed subset. The earlier analysis of approximately 540 of the donors excluded approximately 17 rarely observed V segments, including chromosome 9 orphons, because counts were too low. The study gave a list of over 150 TCR beta chains associated with cytomegalovirus.

This receptor chain uses TRBV5-1 and TRBJ1-2; tentative D gene TRBD1, with 5 bases matching. This sequence was found in a man aged 40-50 years in good health and CMV-seropositive. Material: PBMCs. The sequenced DNA: TGCGCCAGCTCAGGACACGCTAACTATGGCTACACCTTC. Protein translation: CASSGHANYGYTF.